One and the same sample provided the 32 T cell receptor beta chains below, sequenced in a study of blood T cell repertoires in COVID-19. Using immunoSEQ multiplex PCR, the repertoire was profiled, and TCRdb retains in-frame clones only, with some absent. The sample lists 220,000 or so clones; 80% to 85% were seen once. The sample taken for sequencing was peripheral blood. The source is a woman aged 55-69 years with acute or convalescent COVID-19.

The chain uses TRBV7-2 and TRBJ2-2, with D maybe TRBD2 (7 bases). CDR1 SGHTA and CDR2 FQGNSA come from the germline V gene. The CDR3 consists of 16 residues. Between the trimmed V and J ends, which lost 0 bases and 4 bases, there was a span of 12 bases. The CDR3 nucleotides read TGTGCCAGCAGCTTAGCGGGGGGGCAGCCCACCGGGGAGCTGTTTTTT. Protein: CASSLAGGQPTGELFF.

This clone is a singleton in its sample. CDR3 in DNA: TGTGCCACCCCCAATCGAGGGTTCTACACCTTC. Protein product: CATPNRGFYTF. This sequence joins TRBV24-1 and TRBJ1-2; no reliable D call. This CDR3 has 11 amino acids. Germline CDR1 and CDR2: KGHDR and SFDVKD. V lost 9 bases, J lost 10 bases, and 14 bases lay in between.

The rearrangement links TRBV29-1 to TRBJ2-7; possible D gene TRBD1, 6 bases. The V gene's germline CDR1 is SQVTM and CDR2 ANQGSEA. The CDR3 spans 12 residues. With 5 bases removed from V and 6 bases from J, the gap between germline ends came to 14 bases. The CDR3 DNA sequence: TGCAGCGTTCTCGGACAGAAGCTCGAGCAGTACTTC. This encodes CSVLGQKLEQYF.

J is TRBJ2-3 and V is TRBV30, with 9 bases lining up with TRBD2. V was clipped by 5 bases and J by 2 bases; unmatched bases: 5. This CDR3 has 14 amino acids. From germline, CDR1 is GTSNPN and CDR2 SVGIG (reference sequence). CDR3 in amino acids: CAWSGLANTDTQYF. The CDR3 nucleotides are TGTGCCTGGTCGGGACTAGCAAACACAGATACGCAGTATTTT.

V gene TRBV18 combines with J gene TRBJ1-1, with TRBD1 matching over 8 bases. CDR3 length equals 13 residues. V lost 3 bases to trimming and J lost 5 bases; unmatched junction nucleotides: 2. Germline V gene data show CDR1 as KGHSH and CDR2 as LQKENI. In DNA form, the CDR3 reads TGTGCCAGCTCACCGGACAGGGCGACTGAAGCTTTCTTT. Its translation is CASSPDRATEAFF.

This clone showed up just a few times. This chain uses TRBV15 with TRBJ2-1, with 8 bases that match TRBD2. V was pared by 0 bases and J by 10 bases, with 11 bases of the junction left unmatched. Germline CDR1 reads LNHNV; CDR2 reads YYDKDF (reference sequence). This CDR3 is built from 16 residues. The CDR3 sequence is CATSRDVTGGNLEQFF. The CDR3 DNA reads as TGTGCCACCAGCAGAGATGTGACGGGGGGGAATTTAGAGCAGTTCTTC.

The chain has TRBV6-5 and TRBJ1-2; 8 bases match TRBD1. The CDR3 runs to 15 residues. Per germline, CDR1 MNHEY and CDR2 SVGAGI. J lost 6 bases, V lost 6 bases, and 12 bases had no gene match. The CDR3 coding sequence is TGTGCCAGCAGCCGATCTTCAGGGGGCCTCAATGGCTACACCTTC. Residues: CASSRSSGGLNGYTF.

The rearrangement joins TRBV27 to TRBJ2-7, with D maybe TRBD2 (5 bases). The germline V and J ends were trimmed by 5 bases and 4 bases, with 12 bases remaining between them. Germline-derived CDR1 and CDR2 are MNHEY and SMNVEV (reference sequence). The CDR3 consists of 13 residues. CDR3 loop: CASSVGGPYEQYF. CDR3 nucleotides: TGTGCCAGCAGTGTGGGCGGGCCTTACGAGCAGTACTTC.

This rearrangement joins TRBV18 to TRBJ1-6; TRBD1 matches at 9 bases. Germline assignment: CDR1 KGHSH and CDR2 LQKENI. The CDR3 has 15 residues. J gave up 14 bases and V 3 bases, and 11 bases lay outside the gene matches. CDR3 nucleotide sequence: TGTGCCAGCTCACCGAGGACAGGGGACAATTCGGCCCTCCACTTT. Its translation: CASSPRTGDNSALHF.

The chain joins TRBV28 to TRBJ2-7, with a weak D call TRBD2 (5 bases). The V end was cut by 6 bases, the J end by 5 bases, with 8 bases between. The CDR3 has 11 amino acids. Germline CDR1 is MDHEN and CDR2 is SYDVKM. CDR3 sequence: CASRAVHEQYF. The CDR3 DNA reads TGTGCCAGCAGAGCGGTCCACGAGCAGTACTTC.

This clone was counted a few times. The rearrangement uses TRBV3-1 (or the pseudogene TRBV3-2) and TRBJ2-7, with 8 bases identical to TRBD2. The length of the CDR3 is 15 residues. The J segment lost 2 bases and the V segment lost 1 base, leaving 4 bases of the junction unmatched. CDR1 LGHDT and CDR2 YNNKEL come from the germline V gene (reference sequence). The CDR3 region has the DNA TGTGCCAGCAGCCAAGCGGGGGGGTTTCCCTACGAGCAGTACTTC. Its protein is CASSQAGGFPYEQYF.

In nucleotides, the CDR3 is TGTGCCAGCAGGGGGGACAGGGGGAGCTATGGCTACACCTTC. It yields the protein CASRGDRGSYGYTF. V is TRBV6-5 and J is TRBJ1-2; TRBD1 matches 11 bases. The germline V gene has CDR1 MNHEY and CDR2 SVGAGI. CDR3 length equals 14 residues. V lost 6 bases, J lost 4 bases, and 4 bases stayed unmatched.

The V call is TRBV7-2, the J call TRBJ1-2; 9 bases align to TRBD1. V lost 2 bases to trimming and J lost 7 bases; unmatched junction nucleotides: 11. Per the germline V gene, CDR1 is SGHTA and CDR2 is FQGNSA. The CDR3 is 16 amino acids. CDR3 nucleotide sequence: TGTGCCAGCAGCTTAAAGGGACAGGGATCATTGGTTGGCTACACCTTC. Residues: CASSLKGQGSLVGYTF.

This chain links TRBV7-2 with TRBJ2-3; tentatively, D is TRBD2 (5 bases). CDR3 length: 15 residues. CDR1 SGHTA and CDR2 FQGNSA come from the germline V gene. V shed 1 base and J shed 1 base, with 9 bases lying between them. The chain's CDR3 is CASSLGERGTDTQYF. In DNA, the CDR3 is TGTGCCAGCAGCTTAGGGGAGCGAGGCACAGATACGCAGTATTTT.

The chain carries TRBV7-2 and TRBJ1-3; no definite D call. V was clipped by 5 bases and J by 6 bases, with 11 bases between them. Per germline, CDR1 SGHTA and CDR2 FQGNSA. CDR3 length equals 13 residues. CDR3 in DNA: TGTGCCAGCAGCCCCCCTCCCCCAAACACCATATATTTT. It is translated as CASSPPPPNTIYF.

The rearrangement links TRBV15 to TRBJ1-1; TRBD1 might be the D (6 bases). The V gene lost 7 bases and the J gene lost 3 bases, with 15 bases spanning the gap. The CDR3 covers 14 residues. CDR1 and CDR2 (germline): LNHNV, YYDKDF (reference sequence). The CDR3, as DNA: TGTGCCACCAACGGGGGGGGCTGGGACACTGAAGCTTTCTTT. It encodes CATNGGGWDTEAFF.

The chain employs TRBV7-8 and TRBJ2-1; perhaps TRBD2 as D (5 bases). The CDR3 consists of 16 residues. V was shortened by 3 bases and J by 0 bases, with 12 bases between the two germline ends. Germline CDR1 and CDR2: SGHVS and FQNEAQ. CDR3 in amino acids: CASSFMRAISYNEQFF. The CDR3 nucleotides read TGTGCCAGCAGCTTCATGCGGGCTATCTCCTACAATGAGCAGTTCTTC.

The V gene is TRBV6-6, the J gene TRBJ2-1; TRBD2 is a possible D gene (5 bases). V lost 5 bases, J lost 9 bases, and 26 bases lay in between. The germline V gene encodes CDR1 MNHNY and CDR2 SVGAGI (reference sequence). The CDR3 is 17 residues long. CDR3 region: CASSPLLGRPRGLEQFF. The CDR3 DNA reads as TGTGCCAGCAGTCCTCTACTGGGCAGGCCACGAGGGCTTGAGCAGTTCTTC.

The CDR3 nucleotides read TGTGCCAGCAGCCAATTACAATTTGGTTCTGGTTCACCCCTCCACTTT. Protein sequence: CASSQLQFGSGSPLHF. V gene TRBV3-1 (or the pseudogene TRBV3-2) combines with J gene TRBJ1-6; D unresolved. The CDR3 runs to 16 residues. Trimming took 2 bases from V and 9 from J, leaving 17 bases between them. Germline CDR1 reads LGHDT; CDR2 reads YNNKEL (reference sequence).

The gene calls are TRBV6-1 and TRBJ1-2, with 7 nucleotides matching TRBD1. This CDR3 contains 15 residues. Germline V gene lookup returns CDR1 MNHNS and CDR2 SASEGT. The V gene end was trimmed by 2 bases and the J gene end by 4 bases; junction bases not matched to a gene: 7. The CDR3 DNA reads TGTGCCAGCAGTGAAAAGGGACAGATTTTCTATGGCTACACCTTC. Protein product: CASSEKGQIFYGYTF.

This chain joins TRBV5-1 and TRBJ2-3; 10 nucleotides match TRBD2. The CDR3 is 17 residues long. CDR1 is SGHRS, CDR2 YFSETQ, per germline. Germline trimming cut 0 bases from V and 7 bases from J; bases unmatched to any gene: 11. The CDR3 loop reads CASSLARIAGGWNTQYF. CDR3 in DNA: TGCGCCAGCAGCTTGGCCCGGATAGCGGGGGGATGGAATACGCAGTATTTT.

This clone was seen only a few times. This chain uses TRBV7-2 with TRBJ1-2, with a tentative D call TRBD1 (6 bases). Germline lookup yields CDR1 SGHTA and CDR2 FQGNSA. CDR3 length: 16 residues. V lost 4 bases and J lost 7, with 22 bases in between. CDR3 region: CASSSSRGIPSVGYTF. CDR3 sequence (DNA): TGTGCCAGCAGCTCTTCGAGGGGGATCCCAAGTGTTGGCTACACCTTC.

This clone has only one observation. V and J are TRBV27 and TRBJ1-2; TRBD1 matches at 10 bases. Germline V lookup: CDR1 MNHEY, CDR2 SMNVEV (reference sequence). V lost 2 bases and J lost 6; bases outside the gene matches: 3. The CDR3 has 14 residues. The CDR3 sequence: CASSLRQGANGYTF. As DNA, the CDR3 is TGTGCCAGCAGTTTAAGACAGGGGGCCAATGGCTACACCTTC.

This rearrangement joins TRBV30 to TRBJ1-3; a weak D match, TRBD1 (5 bases). The CDR3 sequence is 14 residues long. The V gene lost 1 base and the J gene lost 2 bases, with 9 bases spanning the gap. Per germline, CDR1 GTSNPN and CDR2 SVGIG (reference sequence). In nucleotides, the CDR3 is TGTGCCTGGAGTGGCCGGGGGACTGGAAACACCATATATTTT. Protein product: CAWSGRGTGNTIYF. Filled out from reference TRBV30 and TRBJ1-3, the complete variable domain reads SQTIHQWPATLVQPVGSPLSLECTVEGTSNPNLYWYRQAAGRGLQLLFYSVGIGQISSEVPQNLSASRPQDRQFILSSKKLLLSDSGFYLCAWSGRGTGNTIYFGEGSWLTVV.

The chain carries TRBV7-9 and TRBJ1-2; TRBD1 matches 8 bases. The germline V gene has CDR1 SEHNR and CDR2 FQNEAQ (reference sequence). This CDR3 comprises 13 residues. Losses at the gene ends were 5 bases for V and 8 bases for J; bases not matched to a gene: 7. The CDR3 loop reads CASSPTGAEGYTF. In nucleotides, the CDR3 is TGTGCCAGCAGCCCGACAGGGGCAGAGGGCTACACCTTC.

This clone was found once. The chain combines TRBV7-9 with TRBJ2-3, with D possibly TRBD2 on 5 matching bases. Germline-derived CDR1 and CDR2 are SEHNR and FQNEAQ (reference sequence). This CDR3 comprises 14 residues. V gave up 5 bases and J gave up 1 base, with 10 bases separating them. This CDR3 is CASSIGRGTDTQYF. CDR3 coding DNA: TGTGCCAGCAGCATAGGGCGGGGCACAGATACGCAGTATTTT.

This clone was seen only a few times. V and J are TRBV5-5 and TRBJ1-1; no firm D call. The length of the CDR3 is 13 residues. Deletions cut 2 bases from V and 4 bases from J, with 9 bases between. Germline lookup yields CDR1 SGHKS and CDR2 YYEKEE (reference sequence). DNA for the CDR3: TGTGCCAGCAGCTTTTCCGGGTTCACTGAAGCTTTCTTT. Amino acids: CASSFSGFTEAFF.

The V call is TRBV7-2, the J call TRBJ2-5; no reliable D call. Deletions cut 7 bases from V and 5 bases from J, with 14 bases between. The CDR3 is 13 residues long. Germline assignment: CDR1 SGHTA and CDR2 FQGNSA. The CDR3 bases are TGTGCCAGCACCTCGGGTAGTATCGAGACCCAGTACTTC. Amino acids: CASTSGSIETQYF. The entire variable domain, with the rest obtained from reference TRBV7-2 and TRBJ2-5, is as follows: GAGVSQSPSNKVTEKGKDVELRCDPISGHTALYWYRQSLGQGLEFLIYFQGNSAPDKSGLPSDRFSAERTGGSVSTLTIQRTQQEDSAVYLCASTSGSIETQYFGPGTRLLVL.

The chain is built from TRBV19 and TRBJ2-2; D might be TRBD2 (6 bases). In germline, CDR1 is LNHDA, CDR2 SQIVND (reference sequence). V lost 6 bases to trimming and J lost 4 bases, with 15 bases between them. The CDR3 spans 15 residues. Here the CDR3 reads CASSFGGIGTGELFF. Here the CDR3 DNA reads TGTGCCAGTAGCTTCGGAGGGATAGGCACCGGGGAGCTGTTTTTT.

This chain uses TRBV29-1 with TRBJ2-1; 9 bases are a match to TRBD1. This CDR3 has 14 residues. Germline V gene data show CDR1 as SQVTM and CDR2 as ANQGSEA. V dropped 3 bases and J dropped 5; count of bases not matched to a gene: 5. The CDR3 loop reads CSVEPGQGHNEQFF. The CDR3 nucleotides read TGCAGCGTTGAGCCGGGACAGGGACACAATGAGCAGTTCTTC.

This clone appeared once. The chain carries TRBV11-1 and TRBJ2-3, with TRBD2 matching over 9 bases. Trimming took 5 bases from V and 4 from J; bases not matched to a gene: 10. The germline V gene has CDR1 SGHAT and CDR2 FQDESV (reference sequence). The CDR3 is 16 amino acids. CDR3 sequence reads: CASSVRRGGSADTQYF. The DNA of the CDR3 is TGTGCCAGCAGCGTAAGGCGGGGGGGTAGCGCAGATACGCAGTATTTT.

The rearrangement joins TRBV20-1 to TRBJ1-1; TRBD1 is a possible D gene (5 bases). Germline-derived CDR1 and CDR2 are DFQATT and SNEGSKA (reference sequence). Trimming took off 5 bases at V and 9 bases at J, with 13 bases between the two ends. This CDR3 contains 11 residues. The chain's CDR3 is CSASGTPKAFF. The DNA of the CDR3 is TGCAGTGCTTCTGGGACTCCGAAAGCTTTCTTT.